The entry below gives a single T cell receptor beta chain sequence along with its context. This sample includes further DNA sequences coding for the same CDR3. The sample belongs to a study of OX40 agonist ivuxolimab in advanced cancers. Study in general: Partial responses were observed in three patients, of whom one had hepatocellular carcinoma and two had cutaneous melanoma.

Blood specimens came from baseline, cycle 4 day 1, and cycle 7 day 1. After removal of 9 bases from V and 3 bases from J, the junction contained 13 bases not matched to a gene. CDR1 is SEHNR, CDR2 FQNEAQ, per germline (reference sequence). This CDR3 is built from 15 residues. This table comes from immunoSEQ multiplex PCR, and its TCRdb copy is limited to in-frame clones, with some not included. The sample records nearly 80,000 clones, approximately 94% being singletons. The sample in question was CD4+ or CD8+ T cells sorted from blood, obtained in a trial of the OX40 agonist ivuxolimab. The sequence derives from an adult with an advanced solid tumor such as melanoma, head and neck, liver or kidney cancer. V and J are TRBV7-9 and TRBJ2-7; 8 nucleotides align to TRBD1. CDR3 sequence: CASSLTGTGYYEQYF. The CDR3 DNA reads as TGTGCCAGTAGTCTTACCGGGACAGGATACTACGAGCAGTACTTC.